Below, 21 T cell receptor beta chains from the same sample are listed, as sequenced in a study of T cells after yellow fever vaccination. MiXCR was run by TCRdb on the 5' RACE reads, yielding one entry per CDR3 protein. The table includes some 500,000 distinct CDR3 sequences, around an eighth detected once. This sample comprised PBMCs, obtained on the day of the yellow fever booster vaccination. These receptors all come from a man aged 25-45 years who received the YFV17D yellow fever vaccine.

This chain links TRBV15 with TRBJ2-2; 9 bases are a match to TRBD2. The CDR3 is made up of 17 amino acids. In germline, CDR1 is LNHNV, CDR2 YYDKDF (reference sequence). V dropped 0 bases and J dropped 6; count of bases not matched to a gene: 8. CDR3 amino acids: CATSRESRREGSGELFF. For the CDR3, the DNA is TGTGCCACCAGCAGAGAATCAAGGCGGGAGGGCTCCGGGGAGCTGTTTTTT.

This chain joins TRBV6-5 and TRBJ2-5; D may be TRBD2 (6 bases). CDR3 length: 14 amino acids. Trimming cost V 2 bases and J 2 bases, with 9 bases left between them. CDR1 and CDR2 (germline): MNHEY, SVGAGI. The CDR3 DNA reads TGTGCCAGCAGTTACGCCGGGAGTCAAGAGACCCAGTACTTC. Translation: CASSYAGSQETQYF.

This clonotype was observed a few times. This rearrangement joins TRBV21-1 to TRBJ2-2; the D call in the table, TRBD1, was not verified against the DNA. TRBV21-1 counts as a pseudogene. The CDR3 sequence is 13 residues long. The CDR3 region is CASSGQGSGELFF. As DNA, the CDR3 is TGTGCCAGCAGTGGACAGGGGTCCGGGGAGCTGTTTTTT.

The V gene is TRBV12-3 or TRBV12-4, the J gene TRBJ2-1, with D possibly TRBD2 on 6 matching bases. V gave up 10 bases and J gave up 0 bases, with 22 bases separating them. The CDR3 is made up of 17 amino acids. CDR3 in DNA: TGTGCCATCACCTCCGGGGCAGTGGGGGGCTCCTACAATGAGCAGTTCTTC. Amino acids: CAITSGAVGGSYNEQFF.

The chain recombines TRBV7-2 with TRBJ1-4, with D hard to call. This CDR3 has 15 amino acids. Trimming pared 2 bases from V and 0 bases from J, leaving 7 bases between. Germline V gene data show CDR1 as SGHTA and CDR2 as FQGNSA. CDR3 sequence: CASSLNPATNEKLFF. As DNA, the CDR3 is TGTGCCAGCAGCTTAAATCCTGCAACTAATGAAAAACTGTTTTTT.

The chain couples TRBV7-2 to TRBJ2-7; 9 bases are shared with TRBD2. The germline V gene has CDR1 SGHTA and CDR2 FQGNSA. The CDR3 contains 15 residues. V shed 3 bases and J 2 bases; nucleotides not matched to a gene: 5. As DNA, the CDR3 is TGTGCCAGCAGCTTCTCTAGCGGGACGACCTACGAGCAGTACTTC. Translating gives CASSFSSGTTYEQYF.

The table lists this clonotype with a few counts. V and J are TRBV4-3 and TRBJ2-3; 7 bases agree with TRBD2. In germline, CDR1 is LGHNA, CDR2 YSLEER. The V segment lost 6 bases and the J segment 5 bases; nucleotides outside the gene matches: 11. The CDR3 sequence is 15 residues long. The CDR3 region has the DNA TGCGCCAGCAGTCTTCAGGCGGGAGTGGGAGATACGCAGTATTTT. As protein: CASSLQAGVGDTQYF.

This clonotype was picked up a small number of times. V gene TRBV21-1 combines with J gene TRBJ2-5; the table calls TRBD1, which could not be checked here. TRBV21-1 constitutes a pseudogene. The CDR3 covers 15 residues. The CDR3, as DNA: TGTGCCAGCAGCAATGAGGGACAGGGGGATCAGACCCAGTACTTC. It specifies CASSNEGQGDQTQYF.

This clonotype occurred a few times. The CDR3 sequence: CASSQRGTDTQYF. CDR3 DNA: TGTGCCAGCAGCCAACGCGGCACAGATACGCAGTATTTT. This chain links TRBV3-1 with TRBJ2-3; D call uncertain. Trimming cost V 2 bases and J 1 base, with 4 bases left between them. The CDR3 runs to 13 residues. CDR1 LGHDT and CDR2 YNNKEL come from the germline V gene (reference sequence).

This clonotype was found many times. V and J are TRBV10-3 and TRBJ2-7, with 9 bases aligning to TRBD2. V shed 0 bases and J 2 bases; nucleotides not matched to a gene: 5. This CDR3 comprises 16 residues. Germline values: CDR1 ENHRY, CDR2 SYGVKD. CDR3 residues: CAISESRLAEAYEQYF. The CDR3 nucleotides read TGTGCCATCAGTGAGTCGAGACTAGCGGAGGCCTACGAGCAGTACTTC.

This clonotype occurred once. Germline is not matched at one junction end, which may reflect a read error. The CDR3 DNA sequence: TGCGCCAGCAGCCAAGATTTGGGAGTTAGGGGCGATGAGAAGTTCTTC. As protein: CASSQDLGVRGDEKFF. V usage is TRBV4-1 and J usage is TRBJ2-1; D possibly uses TRBD1 or TRBD2 (5 bases each). The CDR3 runs to 16 residues. Germline V gene sequence: CDR1 MGHRA, CDR2 YSYEKL.

This clonotype was seen at least ten times. The rearrangement uses TRBV23-1 and TRBJ2-1; no firm D call. TRBV23-1 is identified as an open reading frame with a role that is uncertain. V dropped 7 bases and J dropped 0 bases, with 10 bases sitting between them. The CDR3 sequence is 14 residues long. The CDR3 region is CASNSASSYNEQFF. The CDR3 region has the DNA TGCGCCAGCAATTCCGCGAGCTCCTACAATGAGCAGTTCTTC.

This clonotype has a count of ten or more. This chain joins TRBV4-2 and TRBJ1-1, with D uncertain. Germline V lookup: CDR1 LGHNA, CDR2 YNFKEQ. The CDR3 is 12 residues long. Deletions cut 9 bases from V and 1 base from J, with 9 bases between. The CDR3 protein is CASQHPNTEAFF. The DNA for the CDR3 is TGTGCCAGTCAGCATCCGAACACTGAAGCTTTCTTT.

The chain is built from TRBV9 and TRBJ2-7; 9 positions match TRBD1. The CDR3 totals 15 residues. From germline, CDR1 is SGDLS and CDR2 YYNGEE. V gave up 0 bases and J gave up 6 bases; unmatched junction bases: 7. The DNA of the CDR3 is TGTGCCAGCAGCGTAGCTCCGGGACAGGGTTCCGAGCAGTACTTC. This encodes CASSVAPGQGSEQYF.

The chain joins TRBV20-1 to TRBJ2-4; tentative D call: TRBD2 (6 bases). This CDR3 comprises 14 residues. V dropped 5 bases and J dropped 1 base, with 12 bases sitting between them. Germline-derived CDR1 and CDR2 are DFQATT and SNEGSKA (reference sequence). CDR3 protein: CSAPGGSAKNIQYF. The CDR3 coding sequence is TGCAGTGCTCCCGGGGGAAGTGCCAAAAACATTCAGTACTTC.

This clonotype was counted a few times. V gene TRBV4-1 combines with J gene TRBJ1-4; weak D call: TRBD1 (6 bases). This CDR3 spans 15 amino acids. The V end lost 8 bases, the J end lost 5 bases, and 18 bases lay between the germline ends. Germline CDR1 is MGHRA and CDR2 is YSYEKL. This CDR3 is CASSRTGAENEKLFF. The CDR3 DNA reads as TGCGCCAGCTCTAGAACGGGGGCAGAGAATGAAAAACTGTTTTTT.

This clonotype was detected a few times. In DNA form, the CDR3 reads TGTGCCAGCAGCGAGGCACTAGGTTCATCCTACGAGCAGTACTTC. This encodes CASSEALGSSYEQYF. The rearrangement uses TRBV3-1 and TRBJ2-7, with D tentatively TRBD2 (5 bases). The germline V gene has CDR1 LGHDT and CDR2 YNNKEL (reference sequence). The CDR3 has 15 residues. V was cut by 5 bases and J by 1 base, with 15 bases left in between.

The V gene is TRBV7-2, the J gene TRBJ2-7; tentatively, D is TRBD1 (6 bases). The V gene's germline CDR1 is SGHTA and CDR2 FQGNSA. Trimming removed 4 bases from V and 1 base from J, with 14 bases in between. The CDR3 covers 15 residues. The CDR3 here is CASSSRTAISYEQYF. Here the CDR3 DNA reads TGTGCCAGCAGCTCGCGGACAGCCATTTCCTACGAGCAGTACTTC. Full variable domain (missing parts from reference TRBV7-2 and TRBJ2-7): GAGVSQSPSNKVTEKGKDVELRCDPISGHTALYWYRQSLGQGLEFLIYFQGNSAPDKSGLPSDRFSAERTGGSVSTLTIQRTQQEDSAVYLCASSSRTAISYEQYFGPGTRLTVT.

This clonotype was counted a few times. This CDR3 reads CAISESGGEYNEQFF. CDR3 nucleotide sequence: TGTGCCATCAGTGAGTCAGGGGGGGAATACAATGAGCAGTTCTTC. The V and J genes are TRBV10-3 and TRBJ2-1; D is perhaps TRBD2 (7 bases). V lost 0 bases and J 4 bases, leaving 10 bases between the germline ends. The length of the CDR3 is 15 residues. Germline V gene sequence: CDR1 ENHRY, CDR2 SYGVKD.

This clonotype was observed a few times. The chain couples TRBV19 to TRBJ2-7; no clear D. This CDR3 comprises 15 residues. The germline V and J ends were trimmed by 1 base and 0 bases, with 10 bases remaining between them. The V gene's germline CDR1 is LNHDA and CDR2 SQIVND (reference sequence). CDR3 nucleotides: TGTGCCAGTAGTATAGCAAGGTCGCCCTCCTACGAGCAGTACTTC. Its translation: CASSIARSPSYEQYF.

The table lists this clonotype with a few counts. J is TRBJ2-2 and V is TRBV12-3 or TRBV12-4; TRBD1 might be the D (6 bases). CDR3 length: 17 residues. V dropped 0 bases and J dropped 6 bases, with 17 bases sitting between them. CDR3 protein: CASSLARNRVTSGELFF. The CDR3 bases are TGTGCCAGCAGTTTAGCGCGAAACAGGGTAACCTCCGGGGAGCTGTTTTTT.